What follows are 18 T cell receptor beta chains derived from one specimen sequenced in a study of cytomegalovirus exposure and HLA in healthy donors. Primers for the PCR totalled 60 Vbeta and 13 Jbeta. Sequenced by immunoSEQ multiplex PCR; TCRdb stores in-frame clones only, minus some. The table includes about 77,000 clones, around 79% detected once. The sample consisted of PBMCs. These receptor sequences come from a man between 40 and 49 years old in good health and CMV-seronegative.

The rearrangement joins TRBV18 to TRBJ2-3; TRBD2 agrees at 14 bases. Germline V gene lookup returns CDR1 KGHSH and CDR2 LQKENI. This CDR3 has 17 amino acids. V lost 4 bases to trimming and J lost 7 bases; unmatched junction nucleotides: 10. Here the CDR3 reads CASSRSTGTSGSYTQYF. For the CDR3, the DNA is TGTGCCAGCTCACGAAGTACCGGGACTAGCGGGAGTTATACGCAGTATTTT.

A remark on this clone: This sample includes further DNA sequences coding for the same CDR3. The CDR3 nucleotides read TGTGCCAGCAGCGTAGGGCAGGGAACCTACGAGCAGTACTTC. Its protein is CASSVGQGTYEQYF. The rearrangement joins TRBV9 to TRBJ2-7; D possibly corresponds to TRBD1 (5 bases). Germline V gives CDR1 SGDLS, CDR2 YYNGEE. Deletions cut 0 bases from V and 2 bases from J, with 9 bases between. CDR3 length equals 14 residues.

The count of this clone is one. The CDR3 nucleotides are TGTGCCAGCAGCTTGGCCAGGGAAGGTTCAGATACGCAGTATTTT. Its protein product is CASSLAREGSDTQYF. The chain recombines TRBV5-4 with TRBJ2-3; a weak D match, TRBD1 (5 bases). This CDR3 region has 15 residues. V gave up 0 bases and J gave up 4 bases, with 12 bases separating them. Germline CDR1 reads SGHNT; CDR2 reads YYREEE (reference sequence).

The chain joins TRBV30 to TRBJ2-7; 7 bases match TRBD2. From germline, CDR1 is GTSNPN and CDR2 SVGIG (reference sequence). V lost 3 bases, J lost 7 bases, and 15 bases stayed unmatched. The CDR3 contains 15 residues. The CDR3 loop is CAWSDIRAGAKEQYF. CDR3 DNA sequence: TGTGCCTGGAGCGACATCAGGGCGGGAGCCAAGGAGCAGTACTTC.

The CDR3 protein is CASSQMDRANEQYF. The DNA of the CDR3 is TGCGCCAGCAGCCAAATGGACAGGGCCAACGAGCAGTACTTC. The chain links TRBV4-3 to TRBJ2-7, with 8 positions matching TRBD1. CDR1 LGHNA and CDR2 YSLEER come from the germline V gene. The CDR3 has 14 amino acids. V was pared by 2 bases and J by 5 bases, with 5 bases of the junction left unmatched.

This clone appeared once. The chain recombines TRBV6-6 with TRBJ2-1, with 11 nucleotides matching TRBD2. J was trimmed by 8 bases and V by 8 bases; bases with no gene match: 14. CDR1 MNHNY and CDR2 SVGAGI come from the germline V gene (reference sequence). The length of the CDR3 is 16 residues. Here the CDR3 DNA reads TGTGCCAGCGCGCGGCGGGTAGCGGGAGGGGTCCATGAGCAGTTCTTC. Translated: CASARRVAGGVHEQFF.

The genes are TRBV29-1 and TRBJ2-7; possible D gene TRBD2, 5 bases. This CDR3 comprises 13 residues. Germline lookup yields CDR1 SQVTM and CDR2 ANQGSEA. Deletions cut 6 bases from V and 1 base from J, with 13 bases between. The CDR3 nucleotides read TGCAGCGTGGGAACTAGTAGGTCCTACGAGCAGTACTTC. Its protein is CSVGTSRSYEQYF.

V gene TRBV16 combines with J gene TRBJ2-1, with D perhaps TRBD2 (6 bases). The CDR3 consists of 16 residues. Trimming shortened V by 5 bases and J by 4 bases, and 18 bases separated the two germline ends. The V gene's germline CDR1 is KGHSY and CDR2 FQNENV. The chain's CDR3 is CASSYTAGRSYNEQFF. Written as DNA, the CDR3 is TGTGCCAGCAGCTATACCGCAGGGAGGTCATACAATGAGCAGTTCTTC.

The count of this clone is one. This chain links TRBV11-1 with TRBJ2-5, with D maybe TRBD2 (6 bases). Trimming removed 0 bases from V and 5 bases from J, with 10 bases in between. The germline CDR1 and CDR2 sequences are SGHAT and FQDESV (reference sequence). This CDR3 is 14 amino acids long. Here the CDR3 DNA reads TGTGCCAGCAGCTTAGCCCCCCGGGGGGAGACCCAGTACTTC. As protein: CASSLAPRGETQYF.

This clone has only a few counts. The chain couples TRBV5-3 to TRBJ2-2; D not resolved. TRBV5-3 counts as an open reading frame of uncertain function. The CDR3 runs to 19 residues. The germline V and J ends were trimmed by 0 bases and 0 bases, with 18 bases remaining between them. CDR3 protein: CARSLDDKLPEANTGELFF. The CDR3 coding sequence is TGTGCCAGAAGCTTGGATGATAAATTACCCGAGGCGAACACCGGGGAGCTGTTTTTT.

This clone was counted once. V is TRBV7-6 and J is TRBJ2-7; a weak D match, TRBD2 (6 bases). This CDR3 region has 13 residues. Trimming removed 5 bases from V and 2 bases from J, with 10 bases in between. Germline V gene data show CDR1 as SGHVS and CDR2 as FNYEAQ. CDR3 protein: CASSRDSTYEQYF. The DNA for the CDR3 is TGTGCCAGCAGCCGGGACTCGACCTACGAGCAGTACTTC.

This chain joins TRBV10-3 and TRBJ1-2, with D maybe TRBD1 (6 bases). This CDR3 region has 13 residues. Per germline, CDR1 ENHRY and CDR2 SYGVKD. Trimming cost V 6 bases and J 2 bases, with 10 bases left between them. CDR3 DNA sequence: TGTGCCATCAGCCCGACAGGAAACTATGGCTACACCTTC. Encoded protein: CAISPTGNYGYTF.

As concerns this clone: Other DNA sequences in the same sample also yield this CDR3. The CDR3 loop reads CSAEPRYGYTF. The CDR3 DNA reads as TGCAGTGCCGAACCCAGGTATGGCTACACCTTC. The chain joins TRBV20-1 to TRBJ1-2; D is undetermined. The CDR3 sequence is 11 residues long. V was cut by 6 bases and J by 5 bases, with 10 bases left in between. Germline values: CDR1 DFQATT, CDR2 SNEGSKA (reference sequence).

The chain couples TRBV19 to TRBJ1-5; the match to TRBD1 covers 9 bases. Germline CDR1 and CDR2: LNHDA and SQIVND (reference sequence). There are 17 residues in the CDR3. The CDR3 loop reads CAYPVPTRDRAGQPQHF. The CDR3 DNA reads TGTGCTTACCCGGTTCCGACCCGGGACAGGGCCGGACAGCCCCAGCATTTT.

V usage is TRBV15 and J usage is TRBJ2-5, with 11 positions matching TRBD1. The closer fit of TRBJ2-7 to the DNA end suggests the J call may be wrong. There are 12 residues in the CDR3. Germline-derived CDR1 and CDR2 are LNHNV and YYDKDF (reference sequence). This chain's CDR3 is CATSGTGGEQYF. In DNA, the CDR3 is TGTGCCACCAGCGGGACAGGGGGCGAGCAGTACTTC.

This clone was counted only a few times. The CDR3 reads CASSWTAMGNQPQHF. CDR3 DNA sequence: TGTGCCAGTAGTTGGACAGCGATGGGCAATCAGCCCCAGCATTTT. The V and J genes are TRBV19 and TRBJ1-5; weak D call: TRBD1 (6 bases). The V gene's germline CDR1 is LNHDA and CDR2 SQIVND (reference sequence). CDR3 size: 15 residues. Trimming shortened V by 5 bases and J by 2 bases, and 13 bases separated the two germline ends.

This clone was picked up one time. The chain uses TRBV19 and TRBJ2-5; D is perhaps TRBD2 (5 bases). The CDR3 loop spans 16 amino acids. The V and J ends lost 4 bases and 0 bases respectively, with 15 bases between them. The germline CDR1 and CDR2 sequences are LNHDA and SQIVND (reference sequence). CDR3 DNA sequence: TGTGCCAGTAGTAGCCAGGACTTATTGTACCAAGAGACCCAGTACTTC. It yields the protein CASSSQDLLYQETQYF.

The CDR3: CASSPGTSGRYEQYF. The DNA of the CDR3 is TGTGCCAGCAGCCCGGGGACTAGCGGGCGCTACGAGCAGTACTTC. The chain recombines TRBV5-4 with TRBJ2-7; 12 nucleotides line up with TRBD2. J was trimmed by 3 bases and V by 4 bases; bases with no gene match: 5. CDR3 length equals 15 residues. The V gene's germline CDR1 is SGHNT and CDR2 YYREEE (reference sequence).